Following are 9 T cell receptor beta chains from one sample sequenced in a study of shared clonotypes between healthy human individuals. Data came from immunoSEQ multiplex PCR; TCRdb stores just in-frame clones and leaves some out. Of 1.4 million or so clones listed, 98% to 99% are singletons. Sequencing used naive CD4+ T cells sorted from blood. Stated subset: CD45RA+ positively selected. These receptors were obtained from a man younger than 40 in good health.

The rearrangement uses TRBV28 and TRBJ2-7; no reliable D call. Trimming shortened V by 6 bases and J by 2 bases, and 14 bases separated the two germline ends. CDR1 MDHEN and CDR2 SYDVKM come from the germline V gene. This CDR3 comprises 14 residues. The CDR3 DNA is TGTGCCAGCAGGAACACCCGTGGGGCCTACGAGCAGTACTTC. It translates to CASRNTRGAYEQYF.

This chain uses TRBV28 with TRBJ2-2, with TRBD2 identical over 10 bases. CDR1 MDHEN and CDR2 SYDVKM come from the germline V gene. The CDR3 totals 16 residues. After removal of 7 bases from V and 8 bases from J, the junction contained 13 bases not matched to a gene. The CDR3 DNA reads as TGTGCCAGCACGTCGGGGTCTAGCGGGAGAGGTGGGGAGCTGTTTTTT. Translating gives CASTSGSSGRGGELFF.

The rearrangement links TRBV4-2 to TRBJ2-3; D possibly corresponds to TRBD2 (6 bases). The CDR3 loop spans 16 amino acids. The V gene lost 1 base and the J gene lost 4 bases, with 15 bases spanning the gap. Germline V gene sequence: CDR1 LGHNA, CDR2 YNFKEQ. This CDR3 reads CASSQAGLDTADTQYF. The CDR3, as DNA: TGTGCCAGCAGCCAAGCGGGACTGGATACCGCAGATACGCAGTATTTT.

The chain carries TRBV7-9 and TRBJ2-3, with D possibly matching TRBD2 (5 bases). Deletions cut 5 bases from V and 2 bases from J, with 11 bases between. The germline gives CDR1 SEHNR, CDR2 FQNEAQ (reference sequence). The CDR3 is 14 amino acids. The CDR3 reads CASSKERHTDTQYF. CDR3 in DNA: TGTGCCAGCAGCAAGGAGCGGCACACAGATACGCAGTATTTT.

This sequence joins TRBV5-4 and TRBJ1-1; no definite D call. Per the germline V gene, CDR1 is SGHNT and CDR2 is YYREEE (reference sequence). The CDR3 totals 16 residues. The germline V and J ends were trimmed by 0 bases and 0 bases, with 12 bases remaining between them. CDR3 region: CASSLAQNNMNTEAFF. Written as DNA, the CDR3 is TGTGCCAGCAGCTTGGCCCAGAACAACATGAACACTGAAGCTTTCTTT.

In DNA form, the CDR3 reads TGTGCCAGTAGTGCCTCAGGGGGGGGTAATCAGCCCCAGCATTTT. The encoded protein is CASSASGGGNQPQHF. The chain carries TRBV19 and TRBJ1-5, with 7 positions matching TRBD1. The CDR3 is 15 amino acids. The germline V gene has CDR1 LNHDA and CDR2 SQIVND (reference sequence). V dropped 5 bases and J dropped 4; count of bases not matched to a gene: 8.

This clone was recorded only once. This specimen includes other DNA sequences encoding the same CDR3. V is TRBV28 and J is TRBJ2-7, with D hard to call. The V and J ends lost 3 bases and 6 bases respectively, with 6 bases between them. This CDR3 is built from 11 residues. Per the germline V gene, CDR1 is MDHEN and CDR2 is SYDVKM. DNA of the CDR3: TGTGCCAGCAGTTTTGGGCTCGAGCAGTACTTC. Amino acid sequence: CASSFGLEQYF.

J is TRBJ2-6 and V is TRBV5-8, with D hard to call. Per germline, CDR1 SGHTS and CDR2 YDEGEE. The CDR3 runs 14 residues. Trimming took off 5 bases at V and 3 bases at J, with 9 bases between the two ends. CDR3 in DNA: TGTGCCAGCAGTCTTTCCCTTGGGGCCAACGTCCTGACTTTC. This encodes CASSLSLGANVLTF. The full variable domain, completed using reference TRBV5-8 and TRBJ2-6, is EAGVTQSPTHLIKTRGQQATLRCSPISGHTSVYWYQQALGLGLQFLLWYDEGEERNRGNFPPRFSGRQFPNYSSELNVNALELEDSALYLCASSLSLGANVLTFGAGSRLTVL.

The chain links TRBV7-2 to TRBJ2-2; tentatively, D is TRBD1 (6 bases). Per the germline V gene, CDR1 is SGHTA and CDR2 is FQGNSA. Trimming left V 2 bases short and J 1 base short, with 8 bases between. There are 15 residues in the CDR3. The CDR3 DNA sequence: TGTGCCAGCAGCTTAAGGGGGAAGAACACCGGGGAGCTGTTTTTT. Translating it yields CASSLRGKNTGELFF.